This record looks at one TCR beta chain sequence and its context. Measured with immunoSEQ multiplex PCR; TCRdb has only the in-frame clones, and not every one. Counted here are some 45,000 clones, approximately 90% occurring once; the ten biggest clones make up roughly 14%. This entry comes from a study of blood T cell repertoires in COVID-19. The specimen was peripheral blood. This TCR was sampled from a man aged 60 to 69 with active COVID-19.

The DNA for the CDR3 is TGTGCCAGCAGCTTAGCTGGACAGTCCTACGAGCAGTACTTC. Translated: CASSLAGQSYEQYF. This chain uses TRBV7-9 with TRBJ2-7, with a possible D match to TRBD1 (6 bases). The V gene's germline CDR1 is SEHNR and CDR2 FQNEAQ (reference sequence). V dropped 0 bases and J dropped 1 base, with 7 bases sitting between them. The CDR3 runs 14 residues.